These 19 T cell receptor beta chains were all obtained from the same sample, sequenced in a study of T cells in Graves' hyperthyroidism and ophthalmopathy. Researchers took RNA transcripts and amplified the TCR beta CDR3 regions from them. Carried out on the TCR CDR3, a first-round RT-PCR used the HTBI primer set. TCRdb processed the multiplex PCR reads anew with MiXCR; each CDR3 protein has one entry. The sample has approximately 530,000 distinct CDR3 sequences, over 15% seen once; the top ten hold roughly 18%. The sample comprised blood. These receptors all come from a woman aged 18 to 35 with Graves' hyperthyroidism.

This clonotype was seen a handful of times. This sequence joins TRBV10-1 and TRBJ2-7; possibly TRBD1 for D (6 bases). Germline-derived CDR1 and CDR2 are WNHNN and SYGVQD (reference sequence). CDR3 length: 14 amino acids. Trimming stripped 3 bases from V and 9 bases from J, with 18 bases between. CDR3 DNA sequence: TGCGCCAGCAGTGATCTTCAGGGGTCCTCGCGGCAGTACTTC. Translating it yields CASSDLQGSSRQYF.

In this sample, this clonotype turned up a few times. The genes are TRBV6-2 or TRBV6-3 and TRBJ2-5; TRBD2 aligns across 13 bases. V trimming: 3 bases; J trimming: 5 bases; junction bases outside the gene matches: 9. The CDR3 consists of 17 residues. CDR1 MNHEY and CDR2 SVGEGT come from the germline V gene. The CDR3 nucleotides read TGTGCCAGCAGTTATCCCGGACTAGCGGGAGAGGGGGAGACCCAGTACTTC. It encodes CASSYPGLAGEGETQYF.

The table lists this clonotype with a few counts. The CDR3 nucleotides are TGCAGTGCTAGAGATCCCCTAGCGGGGGGGTCCTACAATGAGCAGTTCTTC. It translates to CSARDPLAGGSYNEQFF. The gene calls are TRBV20-1 and TRBJ2-1; 12 bases are shared with TRBD2. The CDR3 has 17 amino acids. Trimming took 0 bases from V and 1 from J; bases not matched to a gene: 4. The germline CDR1 and CDR2 sequences are DFQATT and SNEGSKA (reference sequence).

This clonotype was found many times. The chain's CDR3 is CSASRGTEAFF. CDR3 nucleotide sequence: TGCAGTGCTAGTCGAGGCACTGAAGCTTTCTTT. The chain combines TRBV20-1 with TRBJ1-1; no clear D. The CDR3 is made up of 11 amino acids. The germline V gene encodes CDR1 DFQATT and CDR2 SNEGSKA (reference sequence). Trimming shortened V by 3 bases and J by 4 bases, and 6 bases separated the two germline ends.

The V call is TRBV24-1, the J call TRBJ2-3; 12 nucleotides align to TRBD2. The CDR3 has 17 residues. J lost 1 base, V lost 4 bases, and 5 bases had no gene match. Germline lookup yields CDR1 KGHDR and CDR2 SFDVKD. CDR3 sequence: CATSELTSGSGTDTQYF. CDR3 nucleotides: TGTGCCACCAGTGAACTGACTAGCGGGAGTGGCACAGATACGCAGTATTTT.

DNA of the CDR3: TGTGCCTGGGATAGCGGGGTGCCCTACGAGCAGTACTTC. It translates to CAWDSGVPYEQYF. V usage is TRBV30 and J usage is TRBJ2-7; 8 bases align to TRBD2. Per the germline V gene, CDR1 is GTSNPN and CDR2 is SVGIG (reference sequence). The CDR3 length is 13 residues. V was clipped by 5 bases and J by 2 bases; unmatched bases: 5.

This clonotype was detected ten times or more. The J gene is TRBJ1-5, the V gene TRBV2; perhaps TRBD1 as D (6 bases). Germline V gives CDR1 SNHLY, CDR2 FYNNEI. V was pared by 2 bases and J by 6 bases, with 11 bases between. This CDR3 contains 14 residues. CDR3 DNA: TGTGCCAGCAGTGAAAACAGGGCAAGTCAGCCCCAGCATTTT. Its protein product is CASSENRASQPQHF. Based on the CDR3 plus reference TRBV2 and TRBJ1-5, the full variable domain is EPEVTQTPSHQVTQMGQEVILRCVPISNHLYFYWYRQILGQKVEFLVSFYNNEISEKSEIFDDQFSVERPDGSNFTLKIRSTKLEDSAMYFCASSENRASQPQHFGDGTRLSIL.

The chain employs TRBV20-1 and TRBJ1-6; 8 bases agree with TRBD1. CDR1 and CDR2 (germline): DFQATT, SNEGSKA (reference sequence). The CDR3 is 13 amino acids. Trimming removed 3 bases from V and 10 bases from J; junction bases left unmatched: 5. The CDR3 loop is CSARDRAASPLHF. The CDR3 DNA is TGCAGTGCTAGGGACAGGGCAGCCTCACCCCTCCACTTT.

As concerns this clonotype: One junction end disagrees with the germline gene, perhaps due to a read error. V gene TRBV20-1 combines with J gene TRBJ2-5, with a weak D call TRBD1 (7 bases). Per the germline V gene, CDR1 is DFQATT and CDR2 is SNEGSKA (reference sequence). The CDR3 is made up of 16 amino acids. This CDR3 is CSSRVPGQPGAETQYF. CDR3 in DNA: TGCAGTTCTAGAGTTCCGGGACAGCCGGGAGCGGAGACCCAGTACTTC.

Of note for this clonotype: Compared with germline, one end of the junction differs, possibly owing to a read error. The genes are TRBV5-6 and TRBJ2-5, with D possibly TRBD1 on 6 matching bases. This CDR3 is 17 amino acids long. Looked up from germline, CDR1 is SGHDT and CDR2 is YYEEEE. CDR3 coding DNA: TGTGCCAGCAGCTTGTTACGGTTAGCCAGGGGAAAGGAGACCCTGTACTTC. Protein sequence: CASSLLRLARGKETLYF.

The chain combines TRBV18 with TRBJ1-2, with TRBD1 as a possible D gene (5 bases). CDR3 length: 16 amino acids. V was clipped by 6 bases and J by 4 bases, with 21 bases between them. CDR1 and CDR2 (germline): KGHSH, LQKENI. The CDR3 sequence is CASSDQGSGIVYGYTF. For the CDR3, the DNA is TGTGCCAGCTCCGACCAGGGATCCGGGATCGTCTATGGCTACACCTTC.

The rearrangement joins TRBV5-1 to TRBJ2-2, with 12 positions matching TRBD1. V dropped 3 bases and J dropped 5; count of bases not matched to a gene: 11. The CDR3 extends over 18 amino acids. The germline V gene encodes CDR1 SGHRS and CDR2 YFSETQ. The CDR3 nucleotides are TGCGCCAGCAGCTCGGGACAGGGGGCGCTTAGGGTGACCGGGGAGCTGTTTTTT. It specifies CASSSGQGALRVTGELFF.

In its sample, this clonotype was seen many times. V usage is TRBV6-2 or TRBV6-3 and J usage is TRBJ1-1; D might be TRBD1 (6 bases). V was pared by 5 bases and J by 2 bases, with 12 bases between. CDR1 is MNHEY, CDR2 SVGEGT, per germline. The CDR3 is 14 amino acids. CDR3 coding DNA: TGTGCCAGCAGTGTCGGAGGGGGAAACACTGAAGCTTTCTTT. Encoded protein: CASSVGGGNTEAFF.

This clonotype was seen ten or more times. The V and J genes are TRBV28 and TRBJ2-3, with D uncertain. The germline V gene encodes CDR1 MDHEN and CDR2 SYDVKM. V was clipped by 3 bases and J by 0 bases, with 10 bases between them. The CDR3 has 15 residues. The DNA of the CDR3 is TGTGCCAGCAGTTTGGGTCACGGTAGCACAGATACGCAGTATTTT. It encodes CASSLGHGSTDTQYF.

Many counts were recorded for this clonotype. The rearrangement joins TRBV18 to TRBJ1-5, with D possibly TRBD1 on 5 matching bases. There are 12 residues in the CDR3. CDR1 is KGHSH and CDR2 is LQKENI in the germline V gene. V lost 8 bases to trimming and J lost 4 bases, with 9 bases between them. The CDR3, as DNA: TGTGCCAGCAGCCCAGGGAATCAGCCCCAGCATTTT. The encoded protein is CASSPGNQPQHF.

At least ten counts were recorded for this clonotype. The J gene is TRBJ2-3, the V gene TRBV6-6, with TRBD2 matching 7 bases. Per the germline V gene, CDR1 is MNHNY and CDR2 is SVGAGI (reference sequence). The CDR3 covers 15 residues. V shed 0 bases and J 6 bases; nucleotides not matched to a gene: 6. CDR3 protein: CASSYSGGRADTQYF. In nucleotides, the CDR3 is TGTGCCAGCAGTTACTCCGGCGGGAGAGCTGATACGCAGTATTTT.

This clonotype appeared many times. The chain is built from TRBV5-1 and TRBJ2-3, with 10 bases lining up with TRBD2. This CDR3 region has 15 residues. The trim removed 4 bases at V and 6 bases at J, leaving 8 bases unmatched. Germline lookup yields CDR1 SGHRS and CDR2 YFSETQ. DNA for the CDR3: TGCGCCAGCAGCCCTAGCGGGAGCGAGTGGGATACGCAGTATTTT. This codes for CASSPSGSEWDTQYF.

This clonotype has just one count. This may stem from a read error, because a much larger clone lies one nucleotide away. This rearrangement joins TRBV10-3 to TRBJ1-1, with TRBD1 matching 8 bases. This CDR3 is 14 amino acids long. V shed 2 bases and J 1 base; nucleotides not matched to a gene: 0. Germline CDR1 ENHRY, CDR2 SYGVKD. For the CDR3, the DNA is TGTGCCATCAGTGAGGACAGGGGGAACACTGAAGCTTTCTTT. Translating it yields CAISEDRGNTEAFF.

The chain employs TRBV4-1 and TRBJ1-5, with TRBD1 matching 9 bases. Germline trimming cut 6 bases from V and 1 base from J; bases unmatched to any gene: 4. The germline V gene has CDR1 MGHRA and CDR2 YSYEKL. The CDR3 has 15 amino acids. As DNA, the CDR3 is TGCGCCAGCAGTCGGGACAGGGCCAGCAATCAGCCCCAGCATTTT. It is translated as CASSRDRASNQPQHF.